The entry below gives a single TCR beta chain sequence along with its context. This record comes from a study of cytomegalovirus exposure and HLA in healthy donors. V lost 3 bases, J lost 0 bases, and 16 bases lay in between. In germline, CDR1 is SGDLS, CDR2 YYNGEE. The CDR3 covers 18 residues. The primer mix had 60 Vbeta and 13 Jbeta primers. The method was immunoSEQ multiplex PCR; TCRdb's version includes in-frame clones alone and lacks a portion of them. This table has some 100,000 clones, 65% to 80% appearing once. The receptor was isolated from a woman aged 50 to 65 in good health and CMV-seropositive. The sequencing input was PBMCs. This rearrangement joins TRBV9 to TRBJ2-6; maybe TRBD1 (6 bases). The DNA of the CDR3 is TGTGCCAGCAGCGGGCACAGGGATCCAATCTCTGGGGCCAACGTCCTGACTTTC. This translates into CASSGHRDPISGANVLTF.